This TCR beta chain is drawn from a study of T cell responses to AZD1222 COVID-19 vaccine. Study-wide findings and caveats: Repertoire sampling happened only post peak T cell response. There were mostly white British donors and more females than males, and clonal diversity was possibly underestimated. Targeting of unmutated variant regions was reportedly seen in nearly half of spike-specific TCRs. Spike-specific TCR breadth and depth both grew after two AZD1222 doses.

Profiled with immunoSEQ multiplex PCR; TCRdb holds only in-frame clones, not every one. There are about 150,000 clones in the sample; 90% to 95% occur only once, and 1.3% lies in the top ten. Deletions cut 4 bases from V and 6 bases from J, with 13 bases between. Germline lookup yields CDR1 MDHEN and CDR2 SYDVKM. CDR3 length: 15 residues. As concerns this clone: As yet, its antigen is unknown.

This TCR was sampled from an adult in good health. Sequenced here: peripheral blood, sampled on day 0 of AZD1222 vaccination. V and J are TRBV28 and TRBJ1-6, with D possibly matching TRBD1 (5 bases). The DNA of the CDR3 is TGTGCCAGCAGTTCGGGTGGGGGAGTTAATTCACCCCTCCACTTT. Amino acid sequence: CASSSGGGVNSPLHF.